The 7 T cell receptor beta chains presented below share a single source sample, sequenced in a study of OX40 agonist ivuxolimab in advanced cancers. Libraries were made using the immunoSEQ multiplex PCR assay. TCRdb's version of the immuneACCESS table is confined to in-frame rearrangements and falls short of the full clone set. An unresolved V gene accounts for under half of the shortfall where checked; the remainder is of unknown origin. Across this sample there are 99,000 or so clones, with about 96% seen only once. 2% to 2.5% of the sample is taken by the ten largest. The sequences come from CD4+ or CD8+ T cells sorted from blood, collected in a trial of the OX40 agonist ivuxolimab. Every receptor here comes from an adult with an advanced solid tumor such as melanoma, head and neck, liver or kidney cancer.

The V and J genes are TRBV28 and TRBJ1-2; TRBD1 is a possible D gene (5 bases). CDR1 is MDHEN and CDR2 is SYDVKM in the germline V gene. The CDR3 spans 12 residues. V was shortened by 3 bases and J by 8 bases, with 10 bases between the two germline ends. CDR3 coding DNA: TGTGCCAGCAGTTTTCGGGGGAGCGGCTACACCTTC. As protein: CASSFRGSGYTF.

The chain combines TRBV7-9 with TRBJ1-6; D gene ambiguous. The V and J ends lost 7 bases and 7 bases respectively, with 14 bases between them. Germline V CDR1 and CDR2: SEHNR, FQNEAQ (reference sequence). CDR3 length equals 14 residues. In DNA form, the CDR3 reads TGTGCCAGCACGGGTTGGGTTGAGAATTCACCCCTCCACTTT. Its translation: CASTGWVENSPLHF.

The rearrangement joins TRBV7-8 to TRBJ1-2; D is perhaps TRBD1 (5 bases). The CDR3 is made up of 14 amino acids. V was cut by 5 bases and J by 3 bases, with 13 bases left in between. Per the germline V gene, CDR1 is SGHVS and CDR2 is FQNEAQ. The CDR3 sequence: CASSHQGEDYGYTF. As DNA, the CDR3 is TGTGCCAGCAGCCACCAAGGGGAGGACTATGGCTACACCTTC.

The chain is built from TRBV5-1 and TRBJ1-1, with a tentative D call TRBD1 (5 bases). Deletions cut 7 bases from V and 3 bases from J, with 16 bases between. CDR3 size: 14 residues. The germline gives CDR1 SGHRS, CDR2 YFSETQ. CDR3 DNA sequence: TGCGCCAGCGCCCACCGGGACGGCTACACTGAAGCTTTCTTT. As protein: CASAHRDGYTEAFF.

The CDR3 protein is CASSVNGGSYNEQFF. In nucleotides, the CDR3 is TGTGCCAGCAGCGTCAATGGGGGCTCCTACAATGAGCAGTTCTTC. J is TRBJ2-1 and V is TRBV2, with D perhaps TRBD1 or TRBD2 (5 bases each). V shed 6 bases and J shed 0 bases, with 12 bases lying between them. The CDR3 has 15 amino acids. The germline V gene encodes CDR1 SNHLY and CDR2 FYNNEI.

V usage is TRBV14 and J usage is TRBJ2-7, with D possibly TRBD1 on 5 matching bases. This CDR3 is built from 15 residues. The germline gives CDR1 SGHDN, CDR2 FVKESK. V was clipped by 3 bases and J by 1 base, with 13 bases between them. DNA for the CDR3: TGTGCCAGCAGCCAGATACAGGCATCGTCCTACGAGCAGTACTTC. As protein: CASSQIQASSYEQYF.

The chain employs TRBV2 and TRBJ1-5; 7 bases fit TRBD1. V lost 4 bases, J lost 3 bases, and 6 bases stayed unmatched. The CDR3 runs to 15 residues. Per germline, CDR1 SNHLY and CDR2 FYNNEI. CDR3 protein: CASSAGTADNQPQHF. The CDR3 DNA reads TGTGCCAGCAGTGCCGGGACAGCCGACAATCAGCCCCAGCATTTT. Filled out from reference TRBV2 and TRBJ1-5, the complete variable domain reads EPEVTQTPSHQVTQMGQEVILRCVPISNHLYFYWYRQILGQKVEFLVSFYNNEISEKSEIFDDQFSVERPDGSNFTLKIRSTKLEDSAMYFCASSAGTADNQPQHFGDGTRLSIL.